The 22 T cell receptor beta chains listed next were all sequenced from one sample in a study of early T cells in non-severe SARS-CoV-2 infection. TCRdb recomputed calls from the 5' RACE reads with MiXCR, one row per CDR3 protein. The table lists over 30,000 distinct CDR3 sequences, 4.7% of them singletons. The specimen was whole blood. These receptors were taken from an adult who was a healthcare worker with PCR-confirmed SARS-CoV-2 infection or an uninfected control (not recorded which).

At least ten counts were recorded for this clonotype. The chain couples TRBV2 to TRBJ2-2; the match to TRBD2 covers 8 bases. From germline, CDR1 is SNHLY and CDR2 FYNNEI. CDR3 size: 14 residues. V lost 6 bases, J lost 0 bases, and 0 bases stayed unmatched. CDR3 amino acids: CASRRGANTGELFF. CDR3 DNA sequence: TGTGCCAGCAGGCGGGGGGCGAACACCGGGGAGCTGTTTTTT.

On this clonotype: This could be a read error, since a much larger clone is one nucleotide away. The chain joins TRBV3-1 to TRBJ2-7, with D perhaps TRBD1 or TRBD2 (5 bases each). CDR1 LGHDT and CDR2 YNNKEL come from the germline V gene (reference sequence). The CDR3 runs 14 residues. The CDR3 protein is CVSSPSQGTYEQYF. CDR3 DNA: TGTGTCAGCAGCCCTAGCCAGGGCACCTACGAGCAGTACTTC.

In its sample, this clonotype was seen a few times. The rearrangement joins TRBV7-9 to TRBJ2-5, with TRBD1 identical over 12 bases. CDR3 size: 15 residues. Germline V gene data show CDR1 as SEHNR and CDR2 as FQNEAQ (reference sequence). Losses at the gene ends were 0 bases for V and 5 bases for J; bases not matched to a gene: 1. The CDR3 sequence is CASSLAGQGAETQYF. In DNA form, the CDR3 reads TGTGCCAGCAGCTTAGCGGGACAGGGGGCTGAGACCCAGTACTTC.

CDR3 sequence: CASSQGEDTQYF. The DNA of the CDR3 is TGTGCCAGCAGTCAGGGTGAAGATACGCAGTATTTT. The rearrangement joins TRBV6-2 or TRBV6-3 to TRBJ2-3, with D possibly matching TRBD1 (5 bases). The germline V and J ends were trimmed by 5 bases and 5 bases, with 8 bases remaining between them. Germline V gene lookup returns CDR1 MNHEY and CDR2 SVGEGT. This CDR3 is built from 12 residues.

The sample holds many counts of this clonotype. V is TRBV6-2 or TRBV6-3 and J is TRBJ2-6, with D unresolved. The CDR3 loop spans 14 amino acids. Germline V gene data show CDR1 as MNHEY and CDR2 as SVGEGT. Trimming stripped 6 bases from V and 0 bases from J, with 6 bases between. This chain's CDR3 is CASRTGSGANVLTF. The CDR3 DNA sequence: TGTGCCAGCAGAACTGGCTCTGGGGCCAACGTCCTGACTTTC.

The chain carries TRBV6-2 or TRBV6-3 and TRBJ2-1; D is uncertain. The CDR3 extends over 12 amino acids. CDR1 and CDR2 (germline): MNHEY, SVGEGT. The germline V and J ends were trimmed by 5 bases and 12 bases, with 14 bases remaining between them. Here the CDR3 DNA reads TGTGCCAGCAGTCTAGATAGAAGGAGGCAGTTCTTC. Translating it yields CASSLDRRRQFF.

J is TRBJ2-1 and V is TRBV6-6; TRBD2 is a possible D gene (6 bases). The CDR3 is 13 residues long. Germline V lookup: CDR1 MNHNY, CDR2 SVGAGI (reference sequence). Between the trimmed V and J ends, which lost 5 bases and 4 bases, there was a span of 9 bases. DNA of the CDR3: TGTGCCAGCAGTCTTCGGGGGTACAATGAGCAGTTCTTC. It specifies CASSLRGYNEQFF.

This clonotype has a count of ten or more. The chain combines TRBV24-1 with TRBJ1-1; possible D gene TRBD1, 5 bases. Trimming pared 5 bases from V and 4 bases from J, leaving 16 bases between. Looked up from germline, CDR1 is KGHDR and CDR2 is SFDVKD. The CDR3 totals 15 residues. The CDR3 sequence is CATSGLSNGGTEAFF. CDR3 DNA sequence: TGTGCCACCAGTGGCCTATCTAACGGGGGCACTGAAGCTTTCTTT.

The V gene is TRBV7-2, the J gene TRBJ2-7; D possibly corresponds to TRBD1 (5 bases). CDR3 length: 15 residues. Germline-derived CDR1 and CDR2 are SGHTA and FQGNSA. V was clipped by 1 base and J by 5 bases, with 15 bases between them. CDR3 DNA: TGTGCCAGCAGCTTAGAAGACAGCCCTCGCCACGAGCAGTACTTC. Protein sequence: CASSLEDSPRHEQYF.

The CDR3 loop is CASSLVPSGGVTDTQYF. As DNA, the CDR3 is TGTGCCAGCAGCTTGGTACCCAGCGGGGGTGTCACAGATACGCAGTATTTT. The rearrangement uses TRBV5-6 and TRBJ2-3; TRBD2 agrees at 8 bases. The CDR3 contains 17 residues. The germline gives CDR1 SGHDT, CDR2 YYEEEE. Trimming cost V 0 bases and J 2 bases; bases outside gene matches: 8.

V usage is TRBV29-1 and J usage is TRBJ2-2; D is unclear. The CDR3 runs 15 residues. From germline, CDR1 is SQVTM and CDR2 ANQGSEA. V lost 5 bases and J lost 3, with 16 bases in between. The CDR3 is CSVSESGLDTGELFF. The CDR3 DNA sequence: TGCAGCGTTTCGGAGTCCGGGTTGGACACCGGGGAGCTGTTTTTT.

The rearrangement uses TRBV5-4 and TRBJ2-6; D gene ambiguous. The CDR3 is made up of 16 amino acids. V was trimmed by 7 bases and J by 1 base, leaving 15 bases between them. Germline V gives CDR1 SGHNT, CDR2 YYREEE (reference sequence). The CDR3 DNA follows: TGTGCCAGCTGCCTACGCAGCCAATCTGGGGCCAACGTCCTGACTTTC. Translating it yields CASCLRSQSGANVLTF.

This clonotype showed up many times. The genes are TRBV7-2 and TRBJ2-7; 7 bases line up with TRBD2. CDR1 is SGHTA and CDR2 is FQGNSA in the germline V gene. Germline trimming cut 2 bases from V and 4 bases from J; bases unmatched to any gene: 5. CDR3 length equals 14 residues. The DNA for the CDR3 is TGTGCCAGCAGCTTAAGCGGGGTAGGGTACGAGCAGTACTTC. Amino acids: CASSLSGVGYEQYF.

The chain combines TRBV15 with TRBJ1-4; D not resolved. Germline V lookup: CDR1 LNHNV, CDR2 YYDKDF (reference sequence). V was clipped by 0 bases and J by 1 base, with 9 bases between them. The CDR3 is 16 residues long. The CDR3 loop is CATSRDAQRTNEKLFF. CDR3 in DNA: TGTGCCACCAGCAGAGATGCCCAGAGAACTAATGAAAAACTGTTTTTT.

This clonotype was counted between two and nine times. This rearrangement joins TRBV29-1 to TRBJ2-3; 10 positions agree with TRBD2. The CDR3 consists of 15 residues. With 1 base clipped from V and 7 bases from J, the junction kept 8 bases outside the gene matches. In germline, CDR1 is SQVTM, CDR2 ANQGSEA. The DNA for the CDR3 is TGCAGCGTTGAAGGGACTAGCGGTCGAGATAATACGCAGTATTTT. It yields the protein CSVEGTSGRDNTQYF.

This clonotype was seen ten or more times. V usage is TRBV6-6 and J usage is TRBJ2-3; D gene unclear. The germline V gene has CDR1 MNHNY and CDR2 SVGAGI (reference sequence). V shed 5 bases and J shed 2 bases, with 5 bases lying between them. The CDR3 extends over 12 amino acids. CDR3: CASSGPTDTQYF. CDR3 nucleotide sequence: TGTGCCAGCAGTGGGCCCACAGATACGCAGTATTTT.

This clonotype occurred many times. The chain combines TRBV29-1 with TRBJ1-1, with D perhaps matching TRBD1 (6 bases). V dropped 7 bases and J dropped 6 bases, with 9 bases sitting between them. CDR3 size: 10 residues. The V gene's germline CDR1 is SQVTM and CDR2 ANQGSEA. In nucleotides, the CDR3 is TGCAGCGGACAGGACTCTGAAGCTTTCTTT. Its translation: CSGQDSEAFF.

The rearrangement links TRBV12-3 or TRBV12-4 to TRBJ1-2; D might be TRBD1 (6 bases). The ends were cut back, 6 bases at V and 4 bases at J, with 12 bases in the middle. CDR3 length: 13 amino acids. The CDR3 sequence is CASRKQGFYGYTF. The CDR3, as DNA: TGTGCCAGCAGGAAACAGGGTTTCTATGGCTACACCTTC.

This clonotype was counted many times. The genes are TRBV5-1 and TRBJ2-4; 7 bases are shared with TRBD2. This CDR3 contains 14 residues. J was trimmed by 8 bases and V by 0 bases; bases with no gene match: 5. Germline-derived CDR1 and CDR2 are SGHRS and YFSETQ. CDR3 region: CASSLGAGRDIQYF. CDR3 DNA sequence: TGCGCCAGCAGCTTGGGGGCAGGGAGGGACATTCAGTACTTC.

This clonotype was observed at least ten times. The rearrangement joins TRBV5-1 to TRBJ1-3, with 7 bases fitting TRBD1. Looked up from germline, CDR1 is SGHRS and CDR2 is YFSETQ. The CDR3 has 16 amino acids. V shed 0 bases and J 0 bases; nucleotides not matched to a gene: 3. This CDR3 is CASSLAGTVSGNTIYF. Here the CDR3 DNA reads TGCGCCAGCAGCTTGGCCGGGACAGTCTCTGGAAACACCATATATTTT. The whole variable domain, filled in from reference TRBV5-1 and TRBJ1-3, reads KAGVTQTPRYLIKTRGQQVTLSCSPISGHRSVSWYQQTPGQGLQFLFEYFSETQRNKGNFPGRFSGRQFSNSRSEMNVSTLELGDSALYLCASSLAGTVSGNTIYFGEGSWLTVV.

The CDR3 loop is CASSRTSWVNEQFF. CDR3 nucleotide sequence: TGTGCCAGCAGTCGGACTAGCTGGGTCAATGAGCAGTTCTTC. The chain has TRBV6-2 or TRBV6-3 and TRBJ2-1; 8 positions agree with TRBD2. V lost 5 bases, J lost 6 bases, and 6 bases stayed unmatched. The CDR3 has 14 amino acids. Germline V gene data show CDR1 as MNHEY and CDR2 as SVGEGT.

The sample holds many counts of this clonotype. The chain has TRBV12-3 or TRBV12-4 and TRBJ2-7; a weak D match, TRBD2 (6 bases). The ends were cut back, 1 base at V and 1 base at J, with 8 bases in the middle. CDR3 length: 14 amino acids. The CDR3 nucleotides read TGTGCCAGCAGTTTAGGGGACTTATCCTACGAGCAGTACTTC. It codes for CASSLGDLSYEQYF.